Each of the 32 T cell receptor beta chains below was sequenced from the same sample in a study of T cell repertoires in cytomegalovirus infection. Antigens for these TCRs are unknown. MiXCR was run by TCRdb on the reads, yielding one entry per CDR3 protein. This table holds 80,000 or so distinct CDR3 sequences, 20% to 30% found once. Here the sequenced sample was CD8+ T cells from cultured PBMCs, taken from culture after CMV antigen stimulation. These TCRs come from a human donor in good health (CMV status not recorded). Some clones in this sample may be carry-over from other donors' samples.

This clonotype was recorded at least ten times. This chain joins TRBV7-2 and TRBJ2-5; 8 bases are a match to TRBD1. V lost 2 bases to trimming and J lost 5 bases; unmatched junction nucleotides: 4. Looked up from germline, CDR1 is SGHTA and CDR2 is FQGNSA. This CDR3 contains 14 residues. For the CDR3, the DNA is TGTGCCAGCAGCTTAAGATGGACAGGGGAGACCCAGTACTTC. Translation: CASSLRWTGETQYF.

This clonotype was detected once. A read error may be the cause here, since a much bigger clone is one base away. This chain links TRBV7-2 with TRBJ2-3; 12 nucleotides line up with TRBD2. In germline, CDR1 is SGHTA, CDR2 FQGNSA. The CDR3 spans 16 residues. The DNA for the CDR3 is TGTGCCAGCAGGTTAGTGCCTAGCGGGGGGGAAGATACGCAGTATTTT. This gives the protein CASRLVPSGGEDTQYF.

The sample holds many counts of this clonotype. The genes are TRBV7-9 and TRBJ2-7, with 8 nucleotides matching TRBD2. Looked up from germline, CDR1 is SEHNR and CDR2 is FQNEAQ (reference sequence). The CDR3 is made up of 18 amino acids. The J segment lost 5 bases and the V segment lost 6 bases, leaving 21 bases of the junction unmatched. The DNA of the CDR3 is TGTGCCAGCAGTTCACCACAAGGGACTAGTGCCAGACCCCACGAGCAGTACTTC. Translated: CASSSPQGTSARPHEQYF.

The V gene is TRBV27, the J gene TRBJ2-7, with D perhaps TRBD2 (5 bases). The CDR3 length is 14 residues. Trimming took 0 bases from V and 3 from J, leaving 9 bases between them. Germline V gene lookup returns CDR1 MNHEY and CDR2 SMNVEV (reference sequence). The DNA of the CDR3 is TGTGCCAGCAGTTTATCGGGGAGTAACTACGAGCAGTACTTC. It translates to CASSLSGSNYEQYF.

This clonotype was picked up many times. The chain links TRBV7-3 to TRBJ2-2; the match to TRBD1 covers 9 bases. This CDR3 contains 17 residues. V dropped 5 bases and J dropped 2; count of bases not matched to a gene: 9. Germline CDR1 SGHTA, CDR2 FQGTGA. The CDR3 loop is CASSTGQGMINTGELFF. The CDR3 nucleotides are TGTGCCAGCAGCACCGGACAGGGGATGATAAACACCGGGGAGCTGTTTTTT.

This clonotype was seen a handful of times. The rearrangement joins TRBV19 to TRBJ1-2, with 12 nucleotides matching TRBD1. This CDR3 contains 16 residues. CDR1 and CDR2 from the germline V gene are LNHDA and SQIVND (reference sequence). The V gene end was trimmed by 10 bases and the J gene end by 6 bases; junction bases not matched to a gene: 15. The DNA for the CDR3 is TGTGCCACCGACGAGACCGGGACAGGGGGCTCGGATGGCTACACCTTC. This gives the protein CATDETGTGGSDGYTF. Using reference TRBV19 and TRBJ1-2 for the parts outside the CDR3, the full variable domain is DGGITQSPKYLFRKEGQNVTLSCEQNLNHDAMYWYRQDPGQGLRLIYYSQIVNDFQKGDIAEGYSVSREKKESFPLTVTSAQKNPTAFYLCATDETGTGGSDGYTFGSGTRLTVV.

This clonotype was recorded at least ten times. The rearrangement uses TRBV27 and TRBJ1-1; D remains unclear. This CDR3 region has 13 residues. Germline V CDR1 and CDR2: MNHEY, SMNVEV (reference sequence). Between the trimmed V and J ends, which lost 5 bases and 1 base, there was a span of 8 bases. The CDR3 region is CASSQSPNTEAFF. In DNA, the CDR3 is TGTGCCAGCAGTCAGTCACCGAACACTGAAGCTTTCTTT.

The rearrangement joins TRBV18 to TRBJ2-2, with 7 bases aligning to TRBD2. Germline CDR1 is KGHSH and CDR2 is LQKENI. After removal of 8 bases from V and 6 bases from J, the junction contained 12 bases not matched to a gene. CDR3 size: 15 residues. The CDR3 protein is CASPSDAGVAGELFF. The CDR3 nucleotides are TGTGCCAGCCCATCCGACGCGGGGGTCGCCGGGGAGCTGTTTTTT.

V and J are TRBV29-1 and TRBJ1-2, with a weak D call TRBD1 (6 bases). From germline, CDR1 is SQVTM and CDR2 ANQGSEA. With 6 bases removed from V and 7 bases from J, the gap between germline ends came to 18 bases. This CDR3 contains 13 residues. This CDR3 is CSVPEQGERGYTF. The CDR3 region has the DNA TGCAGCGTGCCCGAACAGGGAGAACGTGGCTACACCTTC.

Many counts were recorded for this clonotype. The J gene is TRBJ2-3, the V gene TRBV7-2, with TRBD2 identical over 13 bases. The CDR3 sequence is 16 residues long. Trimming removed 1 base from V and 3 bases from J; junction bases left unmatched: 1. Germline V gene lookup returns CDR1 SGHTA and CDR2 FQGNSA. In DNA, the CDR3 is TGTGCCAGCAGCTTAGAACTAGCGGGGGGGACAGATACGCAGTATTTT. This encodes CASSLELAGGTDTQYF.

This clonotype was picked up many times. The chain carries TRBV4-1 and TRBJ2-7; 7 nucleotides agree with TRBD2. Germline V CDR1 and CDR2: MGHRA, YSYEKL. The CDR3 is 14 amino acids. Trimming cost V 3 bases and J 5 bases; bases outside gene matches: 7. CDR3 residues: CASSQWREYDEQYF. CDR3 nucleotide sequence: TGCGCCAGCAGCCAGTGGCGGGAGTACGACGAGCAGTACTTC.

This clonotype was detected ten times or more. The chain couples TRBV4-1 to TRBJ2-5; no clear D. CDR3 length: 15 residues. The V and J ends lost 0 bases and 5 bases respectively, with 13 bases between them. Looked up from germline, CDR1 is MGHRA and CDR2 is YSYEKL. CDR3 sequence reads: CASSQDSSVGETQYF. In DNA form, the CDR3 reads TGCGCCAGCAGCCAAGACAGCTCGGTAGGGGAGACCCAGTACTTC.

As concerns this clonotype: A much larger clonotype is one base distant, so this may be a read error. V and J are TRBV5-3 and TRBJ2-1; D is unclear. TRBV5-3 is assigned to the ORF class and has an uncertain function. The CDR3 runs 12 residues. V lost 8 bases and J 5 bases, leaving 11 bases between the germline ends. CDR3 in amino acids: CASSVKDNEQFF. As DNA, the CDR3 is TGTGCCAGCAGCGTAAAGGACAATGAGCAGTTCTTC.

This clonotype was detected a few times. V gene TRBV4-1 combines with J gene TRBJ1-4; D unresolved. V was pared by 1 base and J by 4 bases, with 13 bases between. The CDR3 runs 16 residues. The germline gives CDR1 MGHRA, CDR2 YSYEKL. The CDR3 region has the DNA TGCGCCAGCAGCCAAGGTGCCGGGGTGCTTAATGAAAAACTGTTTTTT. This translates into CASSQGAGVLNEKLFF.

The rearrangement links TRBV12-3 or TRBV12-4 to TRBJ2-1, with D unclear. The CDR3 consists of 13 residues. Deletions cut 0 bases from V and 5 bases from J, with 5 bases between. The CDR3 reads CASSLASDNEQFF. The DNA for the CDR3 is TGTGCCAGCAGTTTAGCGTCTGACAATGAGCAGTTCTTC.

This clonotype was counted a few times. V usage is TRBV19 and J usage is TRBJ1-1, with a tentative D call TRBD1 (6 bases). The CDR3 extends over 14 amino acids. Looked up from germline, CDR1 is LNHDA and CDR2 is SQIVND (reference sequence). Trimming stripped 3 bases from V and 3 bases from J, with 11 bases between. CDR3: CASSITGADTEAFF. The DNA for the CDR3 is TGTGCCAGTAGTATTACGGGGGCGGACACTGAAGCTTTCTTT.

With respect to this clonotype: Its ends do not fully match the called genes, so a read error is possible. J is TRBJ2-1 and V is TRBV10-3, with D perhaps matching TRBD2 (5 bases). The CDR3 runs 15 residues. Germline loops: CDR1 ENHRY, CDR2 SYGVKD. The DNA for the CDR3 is TGTACCATCAGCGATGGAGGCGGCCCCTACAATGAGCAGTTCTTC. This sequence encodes CTISDGGGPYNEQFF.

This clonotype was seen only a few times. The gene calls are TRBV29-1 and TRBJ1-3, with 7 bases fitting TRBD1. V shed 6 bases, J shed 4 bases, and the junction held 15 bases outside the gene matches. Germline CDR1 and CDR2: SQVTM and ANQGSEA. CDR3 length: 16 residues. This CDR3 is CSVAPTMTGQGNTIYF. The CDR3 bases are TGCAGCGTCGCACCCACTATGACAGGGCAAGGAAACACCATATATTTT.

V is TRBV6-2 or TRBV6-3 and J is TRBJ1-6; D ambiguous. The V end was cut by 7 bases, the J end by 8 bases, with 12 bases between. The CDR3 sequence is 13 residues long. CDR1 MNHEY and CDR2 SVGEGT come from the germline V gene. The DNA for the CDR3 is TGTGCCAGCACCCTGTCGGAGCATTCACCCCTCCACTTT. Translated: CASTLSEHSPLHF.

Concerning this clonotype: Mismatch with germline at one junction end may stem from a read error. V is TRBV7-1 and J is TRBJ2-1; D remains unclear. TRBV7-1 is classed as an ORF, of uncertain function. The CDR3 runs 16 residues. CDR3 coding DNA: TGTGCCAGCAGTTCAGTAGACCCCACCTCCTACAATGAGCAGTTCTTC. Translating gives CASSSVDPTSYNEQFF.

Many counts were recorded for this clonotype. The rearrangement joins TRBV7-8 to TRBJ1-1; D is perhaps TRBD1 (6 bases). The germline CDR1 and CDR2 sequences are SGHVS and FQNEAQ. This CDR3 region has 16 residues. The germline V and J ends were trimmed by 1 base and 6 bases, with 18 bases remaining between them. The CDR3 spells CASSLEGGGSRAEAFF. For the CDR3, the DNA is TGTGCCAGCAGCTTAGAGGGGGGGGGGAGTAGAGCTGAAGCTTTCTTT.

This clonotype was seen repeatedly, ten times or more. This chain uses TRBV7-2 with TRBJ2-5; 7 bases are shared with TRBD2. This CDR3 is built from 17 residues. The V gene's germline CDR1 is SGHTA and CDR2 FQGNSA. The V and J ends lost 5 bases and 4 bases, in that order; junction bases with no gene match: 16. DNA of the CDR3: TGTGCCAGCAGCCCCGAGGGGAGGGTTCCCACCACAGAGACCCAGTACTTC. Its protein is CASSPEGRVPTTETQYF.

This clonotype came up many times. The CDR3 loop is CASSSTRNEGDSPLHF. DNA for the CDR3: TGTGCCAGCAGCTCAACCCGTAACGAGGGCGATTCACCCCTCCACTTT. The chain has TRBV7-6 and TRBJ1-6, with D unclear. Germline CDR1 reads SGHVS; CDR2 reads FNYEAQ. Trimming took off 4 bases at V and 8 bases at J, with 18 bases between the two ends. The CDR3 covers 16 residues.

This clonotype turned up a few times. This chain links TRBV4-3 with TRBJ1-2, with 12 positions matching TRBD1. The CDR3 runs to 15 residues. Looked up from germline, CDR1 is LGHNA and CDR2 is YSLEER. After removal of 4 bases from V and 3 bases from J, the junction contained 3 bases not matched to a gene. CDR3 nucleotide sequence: TGCGCCAGCAGCCCGGGACAGGGGGCTGACTATGGCTACACCTTC. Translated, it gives CASSPGQGADYGYTF.

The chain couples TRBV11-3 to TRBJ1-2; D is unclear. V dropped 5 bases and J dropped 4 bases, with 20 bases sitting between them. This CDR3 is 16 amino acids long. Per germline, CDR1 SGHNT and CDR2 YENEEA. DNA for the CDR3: TGTGCCAGCAGCACCTCTGAGCGGGGAGTTGTCTATGGCTACACCTTC. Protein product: CASSTSERGVVYGYTF.

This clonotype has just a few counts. The CDR3 sequence is CASSFGTTYEQYF. The CDR3 DNA reads as TGTGCCAGCAGTTTCGGGACTACCTACGAGCAGTACTTC. The rearrangement uses TRBV27 and TRBJ2-7, with TRBD2 identical over 7 bases. Germline CDR1 and CDR2: MNHEY and SMNVEV (reference sequence). The length of the CDR3 is 13 residues. V was pared by 3 bases and J by 2 bases, with 1 base of the junction left unmatched.

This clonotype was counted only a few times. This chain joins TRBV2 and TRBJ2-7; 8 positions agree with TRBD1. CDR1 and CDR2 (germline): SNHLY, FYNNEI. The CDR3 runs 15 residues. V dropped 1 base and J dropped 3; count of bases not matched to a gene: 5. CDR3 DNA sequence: TGTGCCAGCAGTGAAGGCCGACAGGGGATCTACGAGCAGTACTTC. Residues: CASSEGRQGIYEQYF.

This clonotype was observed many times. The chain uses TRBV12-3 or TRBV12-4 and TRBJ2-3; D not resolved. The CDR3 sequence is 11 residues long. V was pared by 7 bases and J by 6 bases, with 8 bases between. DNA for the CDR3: TGTGCCAGCACCCAATTGGATACGCAGTATTTT. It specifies CASTQLDTQYF.

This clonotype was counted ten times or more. CDR3 residues: CASSYEEGRVDGYTF. For the CDR3, the DNA is TGTGCCAGCAGTTACGAAGAGGGGCGGGTCGATGGCTACACCTTC. The J gene is TRBJ1-2, the V gene TRBV6-5; D might be TRBD1 (5 bases). Trimming stripped 2 bases from V and 6 bases from J, with 16 bases between. Germline V gene sequence: CDR1 MNHEY, CDR2 SVGAGI. This CDR3 spans 15 amino acids.

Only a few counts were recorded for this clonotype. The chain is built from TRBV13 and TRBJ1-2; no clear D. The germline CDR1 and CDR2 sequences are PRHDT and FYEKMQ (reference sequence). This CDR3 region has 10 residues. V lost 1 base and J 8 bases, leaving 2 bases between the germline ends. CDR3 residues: CASSLEGYTF. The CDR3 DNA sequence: TGTGCCAGCAGCTTAGAAGGCTACACCTTC. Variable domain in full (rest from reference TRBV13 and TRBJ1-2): AAGVIQSPRHLIKEKRETATLKCYPIPRHDTVYWYQQGPGQDPQFLISFYEKMQSDKGSIPDRFSAQQFSDYHSELNMSSLELGDSALYFCASSLEGYTFGSGTRLTVV.

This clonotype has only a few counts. The CDR3 DNA reads as TGCAGTGCTAGAGGGGAGGGTTTGGTAACCTACAATGAGCAGTTCTTC. Residues: CSARGEGLVTYNEQFF. The chain joins TRBV20-1 to TRBJ2-1; 7 bases are shared with TRBD2. The CDR3 is 16 amino acids. Looked up from germline, CDR1 is DFQATT and CDR2 is SNEGSKA (reference sequence). J was trimmed by 2 bases and V by 1 base; bases with no gene match: 8.

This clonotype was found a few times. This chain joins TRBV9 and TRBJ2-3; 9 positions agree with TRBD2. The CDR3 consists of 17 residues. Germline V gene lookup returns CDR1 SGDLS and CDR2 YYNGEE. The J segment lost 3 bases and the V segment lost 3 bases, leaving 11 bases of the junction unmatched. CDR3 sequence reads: CASSANPSGATTDTQYF. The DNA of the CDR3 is TGTGCCAGCAGCGCCAATCCTAGCGGGGCAACGACAGATACGCAGTATTTT.